The T cell receptor beta chain under discussion was sequenced for a study of CD8 T cells in ankylosing spondylitis. The CDR3 is made up of 15 amino acids. Germline loops: CDR1 SGHRS, CDR2 YFSETQ. Study-level points and caveats: Disease-linked clones bore a CD8+ phenotype and were relatively rare in peripheral blood. Researchers reportedly found disease-linked clones significantly enriched in matched ankylosing spondylitis synovial fluid. A TCR beta motif of eight highly homologous variants appeared characteristic of ankylosing spondylitis blood.

TCRdb fed the 5' RACE reads into MiXCR, producing one record per CDR3 protein. Seen here are around 25,000 distinct CDR3 sequences, around 16% observed once, and the top ten hold under 30%. This clonotype was seen ten or more times. The antigen remains undetermined. A junction boundary mismatches the germline segment, possibly from a read error. The sample taken for sequencing was blood. The chain uses TRBV5-1 and TRBJ1-5, with TRBD1 matching over 9 bases. This receptor was identified in a male donor with ankylosing spondylitis or in good health (not recorded which). The CDR3 is CASSRGTGTNQPQHF. CDR3 DNA: TGCGCCAGCAGCCGTGGGACAGGGACAAATCAACCCCAGCATTTT.